The text below deals with one T cell receptor (beta chain). This sample stems from a study of blood T cell repertoires in COVID-19. Study-level background: Italy, Spain and the United States were the sources of the convalescent and acute COVID-19 samples. PBMCs, B-cell-depleted T cells, or T cells provided the cDNA or gDNA that made up the material.

Original analysis: Amplification with reference gene primers provided the estimates of nucleated cell counts. The data were produced by immunoSEQ multiplex PCR, yet TCRdb's version contains in-frame clones alone and is incomplete. V and J calls and clone size are given by that table; D and trimming were obtained from the DNA. The sample consists of approximately 100,000 clones, about 81% of them appearing once. From germline, CDR1 is DFQATT and CDR2 SNEGSKA (reference sequence). The CDR3 contains 11 residues. V gave up 7 bases and J gave up 3 bases, with 10 bases separating them. The sample comprised peripheral blood. The clonotype comes from a man aged 65 to 79 with acute or convalescent COVID-19. The genes are TRBV20-1 and TRBJ2-7; no reliable D call. CDR3: CSVYIGYEQYF. DNA for the CDR3: TGCAGTGTATACATTGGCTACGAGCAGTACTTC.